The 10 T cell receptor beta chains below all came from one sample that was sequenced in a study of blood T cell repertoires in COVID-19. Generated by immunoSEQ multiplex PCR, the TCRdb table keeps only in-frame clones and is missing some. The table includes nearly 30,000 clones, nearly 80% detected once. Sample: peripheral blood. These receptor sequences come from a woman in her 70s with acute or convalescent COVID-19.

This rearrangement joins TRBV2 to TRBJ2-3; no reliable D call. V lost 4 bases and J 2 bases, leaving 10 bases between the germline ends. Germline V gives CDR1 SNHLY, CDR2 FYNNEI. This CDR3 has 14 residues. DNA of the CDR3: TGTGCCAGCAGTGCCACTGGTTACACAGATACGCAGTATTTT. Translated, it gives CASSATGYTDTQYF.

The rearrangement links TRBV9 to TRBJ2-2, with D perhaps matching TRBD2 (6 bases). The germline V gene encodes CDR1 SGDLS and CDR2 YYNGEE. CDR3 length: 14 residues. V lost 5 bases and J 0 bases, leaving 8 bases between the germline ends. The CDR3 spells CASRGGSNTGELFF. The DNA of the CDR3 is TGTGCCAGCAGGGGGGGATCGAACACCGGGGAGCTGTTTTTT. The entire variable domain, with the rest obtained from reference TRBV9 and TRBJ2-2, is as follows: DSGVTQTPKHLITATGQRVTLRCSPRSGDLSVYWYQQSLDQGLQFLIQYYNGEERAKGNILERFSAQQFPDLHSELNLSSLELGDSALYFCASRGGSNTGELFFGEGSRLTVL.

This clone has more than one count but fewer than ten. The rearrangement links TRBV4-1 to TRBJ1-1; D gene unclear. This CDR3 comprises 12 residues. Per the germline V gene, CDR1 is MGHRA and CDR2 is YSYEKL. The V and J ends lost 1 base and 8 bases respectively, with 8 bases between them. CDR3 nucleotide sequence: TGCGCCAGCAGCCAAGGGGCCTCCGAAGCTTTCTTT. Encoded protein: CASSQGASEAFF.

The chain recombines TRBV9 with TRBJ1-1; 7 nucleotides match TRBD1. Per germline, CDR1 SGDLS and CDR2 YYNGEE. J lost 5 bases, V lost 3 bases, and 13 bases had no gene match. This CDR3 is 16 amino acids long. This CDR3 is CASSAQEDRVLTEAFF. The DNA of the CDR3 is TGTGCCAGCAGCGCCCAGGAAGACAGGGTGTTAACTGAAGCTTTCTTT. The full variable domain, completed using reference TRBV9 and TRBJ1-1, is DSGVTQTPKHLITATGQRVTLRCSPRSGDLSVYWYQQSLDQGLQFLIQYYNGEERAKGNILERFSAQQFPDLHSELNLSSLELGDSALYFCASSAQEDRVLTEAFFGQGTRLTVV.

The chain has TRBV9 and TRBJ2-7; 7 bases fit TRBD2. Germline V gene sequence: CDR1 SGDLS, CDR2 YYNGEE. V trimming: 0 bases; J trimming: 2 bases; junction bases outside the gene matches: 2. This CDR3 contains 14 residues. CDR3 region: CASSVGGGTYEQYF. CDR3 nucleotide sequence: TGTGCCAGCAGCGTAGGGGGAGGGACCTACGAGCAGTACTTC.

This chain joins TRBV6-1 and TRBJ2-1; possible D gene TRBD2, 5 bases. The V gene lost 2 bases and the J gene lost 6 bases, with 11 bases spanning the gap. Germline V lookup: CDR1 MNHNS, CDR2 SASEGT. The CDR3 is 14 amino acids. The DNA of the CDR3 is TGTGCCAGCAGTGAATTGTCTGAGGGCAATGAGCAGTTCTTC. Amino acids: CASSELSEGNEQFF.

With regard to this clone: An end of the junction differs from the germline gene, which may be a read error. The chain is built from TRBV2 and TRBJ2-2, with a weak D call TRBD1 (6 bases). Germline V CDR1 and CDR2: SNHLY, FYNNEI. The CDR3 consists of 14 residues. This CDR3 reads CASTERGNTGELFF. In DNA, the CDR3 is TGTGCCAGCACTGAAAGGGGGAATACCGGGGAGCTGTTTTTT.

The chain joins TRBV5-4 to TRBJ2-2, with D possibly TRBD1 on 7 matching bases. Germline lookup yields CDR1 SGHNT and CDR2 YYREEE (reference sequence). Between the trimmed V and J ends, which lost 0 bases and 7 bases, there was a span of 16 bases. The CDR3 runs to 16 residues. The chain's CDR3 is CASSLAETGRFGELFF. The CDR3 bases are TGTGCCAGCAGCTTGGCAGAGACAGGGAGGTTCGGGGAGCTGTTTTTT. Full variable domain (outside the CDR3, taken from reference TRBV5-4 and TRBJ2-2): ETGVTQSPTHLIKTRGQQVTLRCSSQSGHNTVSWYQQALGQGPQFIFQYYREEENGRGNFPPRFSGLQFPNYSSELNVNALELDDSALYLCASSLAETGRFGELFFGEGSRLTVL.

In this sample, this clone turned up a few times. The J gene is TRBJ2-7, the V gene TRBV2; 10 nucleotides match TRBD2. The CDR3 has 15 residues. V lost 0 bases, J lost 9 bases, and 8 bases stayed unmatched. From germline, CDR1 is SNHLY and CDR2 FYNNEI. CDR3: CASSEADGTSAAQYF. The CDR3 nucleotides read TGTGCCAGCAGTGAAGCAGACGGGACTAGCGCCGCGCAGTACTTC.

This chain links TRBV5-1 with TRBJ1-4, with D perhaps matching TRBD1 (5 bases). In germline, CDR1 is SGHRS, CDR2 YFSETQ. Trimming removed 4 bases from V and 5 bases from J, with 15 bases in between. This CDR3 contains 15 residues. The CDR3 bases are TGCGCCAGCAGCCTTGGCGGGACGGCAAATGAAAAACTGTTTTTT. It yields the protein CASSLGGTANEKLFF.